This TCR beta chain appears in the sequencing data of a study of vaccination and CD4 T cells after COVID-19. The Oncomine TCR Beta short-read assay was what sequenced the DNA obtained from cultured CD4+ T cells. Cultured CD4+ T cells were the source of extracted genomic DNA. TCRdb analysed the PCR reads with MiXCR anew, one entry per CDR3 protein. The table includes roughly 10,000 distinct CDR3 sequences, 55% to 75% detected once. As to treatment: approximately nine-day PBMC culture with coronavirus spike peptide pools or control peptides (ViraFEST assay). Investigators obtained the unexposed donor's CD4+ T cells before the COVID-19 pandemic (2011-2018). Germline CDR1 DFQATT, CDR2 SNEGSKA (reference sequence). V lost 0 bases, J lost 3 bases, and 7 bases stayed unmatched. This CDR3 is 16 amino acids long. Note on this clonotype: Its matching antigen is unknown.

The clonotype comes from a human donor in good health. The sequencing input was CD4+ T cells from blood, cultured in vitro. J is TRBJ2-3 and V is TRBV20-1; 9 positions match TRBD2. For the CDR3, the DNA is TGCAGTGCTAGAGACCCGCGGGAGGGCGGTACAGATACGCAGTATTTT. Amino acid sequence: CSARDPREGGTDTQYF.